A selection of T cell receptor beta chains follows, all from one sample in a study of blood T cells in healthy people across ages. TCRdb independently ran MiXCR on the 5' RACE reads; one entry per CDR3 protein. The sample has more than 650,000 distinct CDR3 sequences, over 20% seen once. The sequenced material came from blood. All receptors come from a man between 65 and 85 years old in good health. Each CDR3 is given with its conserved first and last residue. Fields, in order: J gene, V gene, clone size, CDR3 length, D gene, CDR3 protein, CDR3 DNA. The D gene is left open where the match is weak. Some rows mark clone size as missing; the rest say once, few, many or name a class of expanded clone.

J gene: TRBJ2-1
V gene: TRBV3-1
clone size: .
CDR3 length: 17
D gene: .
CDR3 protein: CASSQDRNAARNNEQFF
CDR3 DNA: TGTGCCAGCAGCCAAGATCGTAATGCGGCGCGGAACAATGAGCAGTTCTTC

J gene: TRBJ2-1
V gene: TRBV7-2
clone size: few
CDR3 length: 14
D gene: .
CDR3 protein: CASSPDHSYNEQFF
CDR3 DNA: TGTGCCAGCAGCCCCGATCACTCCTACAATGAGCAGTTCTTC

J gene: TRBJ2-1
V gene: TRBV2
clone size: few
CDR3 length: 14
D gene: TRBD2
CDR3 protein: CASRETSGYNEQFF
CDR3 DNA: TGTGCCAGCAGGGAGACTAGCGGTTACAATGAGCAGTTCTTC

J gene: TRBJ2-3
V gene: TRBV10-3
clone size: few
CDR3 length: 14
D gene: TRBD2
CDR3 protein: CAISEGTNTDTQYF
CDR3 DNA: TGTGCCATCAGTGAGGGGACTAACACAGATACGCAGTATTTT

J gene: TRBJ2-1
V gene: TRBV20-1
clone size: .
CDR3 length: 14
D gene: .
CDR3 protein: CSARRGGSYNEQFF
CDR3 DNA: TGCAGTGCTAGACGCGGCGGATCCTACAATGAGCAGTTCTTC

J gene: TRBJ1-2
V gene: TRBV18
clone size: .
CDR3 length: 17
D gene: .
CDR3 protein: CASSPYAGVRENYGYTF
CDR3 DNA: TGTGCCAGCTCACCATATGCAGGGGTGAGGGAAAACTATGGCTACACCTTC

J gene: TRBJ1-1
V gene: TRBV7-2
clone size: few
CDR3 length: 14
D gene: .
CDR3 protein: CASSGRMVGTEAFF
CDR3 DNA: TGTGCCAGCAGCGGGAGGATGGTCGGCACTGAAGCTTTCTTT

J gene: TRBJ1-4
V gene: TRBV7-8
clone size: many
CDR3 length: 15
D gene: TRBD1
CDR3 protein: CASSRDRGTNEKLFF
CDR3 DNA: TGTGCCAGCAGCCGGGACAGGGGGACTAATGAAAAACTGTTTTTT

J gene: TRBJ1-4
V gene: TRBV3-1
clone size: few
CDR3 length: 13
D gene: .
CDR3 protein: CASSPDSIGKLFF
CDR3 DNA: TGTGCCAGCAGCCCCGACAGTATCGGAAAACTGTTTTTT

J gene: TRBJ2-1
V gene: TRBV6-6
clone size: .
CDR3 length: 12
D gene: .
CDR3 protein: CASRIQGYEQFF
CDR3 DNA: TGTGCCAGCAGAATTCAGGGTTACGAGCAGTTCTTC

J gene: TRBJ2-3
V gene: TRBV7-2
clone size: many
CDR3 length: 16
D gene: .
CDR3 protein: CASSLAIRARGDTQYF
CDR3 DNA: TGTGCCAGCAGCTTAGCTATTAGGGCGCGGGGAGATACGCAGTATTTT

J gene: TRBJ1-1
V gene: TRBV20-1
clone size: few
CDR3 length: 11
D gene: TRBD1
CDR3 protein: CRGQGGAEAFF
CDR3 DNA: TGCAGGGGACAGGGCGGAGCTGAAGCTTTCTTT

J gene: TRBJ1-4
V gene: TRBV12-3/TRBV12-4
clone size: .
CDR3 length: 14
D gene: TRBD1
CDR3 protein: CASGGDREGEKLFF
CDR3 DNA: TGTGCCAGCGGGGGGGACAGGGAAGGGGAAAAACTGTTTTTT

J gene: TRBJ2-1
V gene: TRBV12-3/TRBV12-4
clone size: many
CDR3 length: 16
D gene: .
CDR3 protein: CASSENGDFSYNEQFF
CDR3 DNA: TGTGCCAGCAGTGAGAACGGGGACTTCTCCTACAATGAGCAGTTCTTC

J gene: TRBJ1-6
V gene: TRBV12-3/TRBV12-4
clone size: few
CDR3 length: 12
D gene: .
CDR3 protein: CASSPVRSPLHF
CDR3 DNA: TGTGCCAGCAGCCCAGTCCGATCACCCCTCCACTTT

J gene: TRBJ2-3
V gene: TRBV28
clone size: few
CDR3 length: 16
D gene: .
CDR3 protein: CASSFMGGLRTDTQYF
CDR3 DNA: TGTGCCAGCAGTTTCATGGGGGGCCTACGCACAGATACGCAGTATTTT

J gene: TRBJ1-2
V gene: TRBV7-9
clone size: .
CDR3 length: 15
D gene: .
CDR3 protein: CASSLFLTDSDGYTF
CDR3 DNA: TGTGCCAGCAGCTTATTCCTGACCGACTCGGATGGCTACACCTTC

J gene: TRBJ1-1
V gene: TRBV7-2
clone size: .
CDR3 length: 12
D gene: .
CDR3 protein: CASSPRQFEAFF
CDR3 DNA: TGTGCCAGCAGCCCACGACAGTTTGAAGCTTTCTTT

J gene: TRBJ1-2
V gene: TRBV2
clone size: .
CDR3 length: 13
D gene: TRBD1
CDR3 protein: CASSELYRGGYTF
CDR3 DNA: TGTGCCAGCAGTGAACTGTACAGGGGTGGCTACACCTTC

J gene: TRBJ2-3
V gene: TRBV7-3
clone size: .
CDR3 length: 16
D gene: TRBD1
CDR3 protein: CASSLRGGGGTDTQYF
CDR3 DNA: TGTGCCAGCAGCTTAAGAGGGGGCGGAGGAACAGATACGCAGTATTTT

J gene: TRBJ1-2
V gene: TRBV2
clone size: few
CDR3 length: 14
D gene: .
CDR3 protein: CASSLSEGTYGYTF
CDR3 DNA: TGTGCCAGCAGTTTATCAGAGGGCACTTATGGCTACACCTTC

J gene: TRBJ2-5
V gene: TRBV18
clone size: few
CDR3 length: 14
D gene: TRBD2
CDR3 protein: CASSPSGIEETQYF
CDR3 DNA: TGTGCCAGCTCACCGAGCGGGATAGAAGAGACCCAGTACTTC

J gene: TRBJ2-7
V gene: TRBV6-6
clone size: .
CDR3 length: 13
D gene: .
CDR3 protein: CASSLDRYYEQYF
CDR3 DNA: TGTGCCAGCAGCCTAGACAGATACTACGAGCAGTACTTC

J gene: TRBJ1-2
V gene: TRBV28
clone size: few
CDR3 length: 12
D gene: .
CDR3 protein: CASSNVRYGYTF
CDR3 DNA: TGTGCCAGCAGTAACGTACGCTATGGCTACACCTTC

J gene: TRBJ1-5
V gene: TRBV7-2
clone size: few
CDR3 length: 15
D gene: .
CDR3 protein: CASSFRGEVDQPQHF
CDR3 DNA: TGTGCCAGCAGCTTCCGGGGGGAGGTTGATCAGCCCCAGCATTTT

J gene: TRBJ1-4
V gene: TRBV30
clone size: .
CDR3 length: 13
D gene: .
CDR3 protein: CAWSVGRKEKLFF
CDR3 DNA: TGTGCCTGGAGTGTGGGAAGGAAGGAAAAACTGTTTTTT